Reported below is one T cell receptor beta chain. This clonotype was seen more than once but under ten times. Its antigen remains unidentified. There are no base qualities to consult, and no much larger clone falls within one base. At the junction V is shortened by 0 bases and J by 0 bases, with 15 bases in between. As encoded in the germline V gene, CDR1 is SGHDN while CDR2 is FVKESK. The CDR3 measures 18 amino acids from cysteine to phenylalanine. Here the CDR3 DNA is all that survives: 54 bases in frame from base 1. The time point label here, explained by the study, means: patch test 1, 2 weeks after DPC sensitization. The label giving this sample's treatment or condition can be read as: therapeutic diphenylcyclopropenone sensitization with weekly scalp DPC. At each patch-test visit, blood was drawn before the patch test was applied. Patients were eligible if aged 18 to 70, diagnosed with alopecia and judged suitable for DPC therapy, and pregnant patients were excluded. Total RNA was isolated from unfractionated whole blood collected in Tempus Blood RNA tubes.

These data are taken from a study of human T cells and chemical hapten exposure (TCRdb year 2021). About the study as a whole: For sensitization, 2% DPC in acetone was applied to a roughly 2 cm by roughly 2 cm area of upper inner arm skin. The patient cohort, mostly female, included alopecia areata with under or over 50% scalp involvement, alopecia totalis and alopecia universalis. Libraries were combined into a pool for sequencing, and differences in TCR yield between samples came mainly from small differences in library volumes within the pool. Patch testing was done on the upper back using Finn chambers containing 0.01% DPC, and results were scored after 6 days according to International Contact Dermatitis Research Group standards. Approximately 30 alopecia patients provided blood for TCR sequencing at one to four time points (pre-sensitization, 2, 6 and 24 weeks). The study tracked peripheral blood TCR repertoire changes in vivo during primary and secondary sensitization to the hapten diphenylcyclopropenone (DPC) in alopecia patients. Throughout the study period of about 22 weeks, patients also received therapeutic DPC doses to the scalp every week. Blood was sampled from patients pre-sensitization (week 0) and at 2, 6 and about 24 weeks after DPC sensitization.

The paper's findings and limits, for the study overall: The number of PT1 expanded TCRs positively correlated with patch test score, significant at thresholds 8, 16 and 32 but not 4. Significantly more large CDR3 similarity clusters were formed by expanded TCRs than by pre-sensitization or healthy control sets, consistent with antigen-driven responses. All patients had alopecia, a presumed autoimmune disease, so their immune response might differ from that of healthy individuals. DPC sensitization did not change the number of TCRs with a frequency above 1 in 1000, and there was no evidence of changes in global repertoire structure. After repeated subsampling, changes were observed in the strength of the expansion versus patch-test correlation and in the threshold at which the correlation became significant.

The library was generated by RACE. The instrument was a NextSeq 500. During library preparation, unique molecular identifiers were attached to individual cDNA molecules so that TCRs could be counted quantitatively and reproducibly. Each blood RNA sample was used to sequence both TCR alpha and TCR beta chains. The published analysis was carried out like this. The median number of TCRs per sample was over 95,000, ranging from about 20,000 to 750,000. V, J and CDR3 annotation of the TCR reads was carried out using the Decombinator software suite. For the PS versus PT1 abundance plots, all samples were subsampled to the same number of TCRs (28,000). TCRs were defined as expanded if absent before sensitization and observed at least eight times at the 2-week time point. In-frame beta chains were kept once TCRdb had trimmed the public reads at Q25 with fastp and called clones with MiXCR. Records with the same CDR3 protein are collapsed into one entry carrying the most frequent genes and DNA. These V and J calls originate from TCRdb's pipeline instead of the authors' own analysis. The sample has about 100,000 distinct CDR3 sequences on record, roughly a tenth of them singletons. The ten largest clones take up 2% to 2.5% of the sample.

This TCR derives from a man between 35 and 55 years old with alopecia areata. Some clones in this sample may be carry-over from other donors' samples. This specimen consisted of whole blood, obtained in connection with sensitization to the hapten diphenylcyclopropenone (DPC). The V and J genes are TRBV14 and TRBJ1-3; no D gene call is confident. In nucleotides, the sequence is TGTGCCAGCAGCCAAGATGTCGGGTCTCTCCACTCTGGAAACACCATATATTTT. This sequence encodes CASSQDVGSLHSGNTIYF. With the rest looked up from the reference TRBV14 and TRBJ1-3 genes rather than sequenced, the full variable domain is EAGVTQFPSHSVIEKGQTVTLRCDPISGHDNLYWYRRVMGKEIKFLLHFVKESKQDESGMPNNRFLAERTGGTYSTLKVQPAELEDSGVYFCASSQDVGSLHSGNTIYFGEGSWLTVV.